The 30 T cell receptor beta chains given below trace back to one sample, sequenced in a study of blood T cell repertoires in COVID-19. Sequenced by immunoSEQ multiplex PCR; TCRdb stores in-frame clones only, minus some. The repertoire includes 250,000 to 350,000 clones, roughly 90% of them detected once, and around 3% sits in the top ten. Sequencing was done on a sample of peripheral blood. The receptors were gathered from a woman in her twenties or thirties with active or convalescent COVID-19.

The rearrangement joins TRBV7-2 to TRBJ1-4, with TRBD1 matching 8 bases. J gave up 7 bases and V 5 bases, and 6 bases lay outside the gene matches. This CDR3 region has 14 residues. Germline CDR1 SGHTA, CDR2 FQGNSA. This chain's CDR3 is CASSPDRGSEKLFF. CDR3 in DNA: TGTGCCAGCAGCCCTGACAGGGGAAGTGAAAAACTGTTTTTT.

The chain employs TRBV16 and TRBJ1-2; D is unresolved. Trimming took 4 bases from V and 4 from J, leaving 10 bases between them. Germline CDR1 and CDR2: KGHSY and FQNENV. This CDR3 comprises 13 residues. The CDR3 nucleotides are TGTGCCAGCAGCCCATCTCACTTCTATGGCTACACCTTC. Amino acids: CASSPSHFYGYTF.

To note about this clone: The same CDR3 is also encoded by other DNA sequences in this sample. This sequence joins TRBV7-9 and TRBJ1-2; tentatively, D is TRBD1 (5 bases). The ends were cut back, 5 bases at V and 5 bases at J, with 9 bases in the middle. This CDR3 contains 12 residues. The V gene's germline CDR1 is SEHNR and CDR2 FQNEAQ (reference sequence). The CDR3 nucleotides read TGTGCCAGCAGCCGAGACAGTTATGGCTACACCTTC. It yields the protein CASSRDSYGYTF.

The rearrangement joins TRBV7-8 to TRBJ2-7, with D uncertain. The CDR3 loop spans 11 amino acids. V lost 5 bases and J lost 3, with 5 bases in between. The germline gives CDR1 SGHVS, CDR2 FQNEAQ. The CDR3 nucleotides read TGTGCCAGCAGCCTATTCTACGAGCAGTACTTC. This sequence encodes CASSLFYEQYF.

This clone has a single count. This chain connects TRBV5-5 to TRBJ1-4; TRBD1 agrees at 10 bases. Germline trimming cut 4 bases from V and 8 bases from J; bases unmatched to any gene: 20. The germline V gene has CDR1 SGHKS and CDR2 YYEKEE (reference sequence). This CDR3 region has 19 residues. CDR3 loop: CASSVPGTGVSREEEKLFF. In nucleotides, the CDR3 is TGTGCCAGCAGCGTACCCGGGACAGGGGTGTCCCGGGAGGAAGAAAAACTGTTTTTT.

The CDR3 protein is CASSQSQGLPSYEQYF. DNA for the CDR3: TGTGCCAGCTCACAATCACAGGGTCTGCCTTCCTACGAGCAGTACTTC. The rearrangement links TRBV18 to TRBJ2-7, with D perhaps TRBD1 (6 bases). The CDR3 totals 16 residues. Germline loops: CDR1 KGHSH, CDR2 LQKENI. Between the trimmed V and J ends, which lost 4 bases and 1 base, there was a span of 17 bases.

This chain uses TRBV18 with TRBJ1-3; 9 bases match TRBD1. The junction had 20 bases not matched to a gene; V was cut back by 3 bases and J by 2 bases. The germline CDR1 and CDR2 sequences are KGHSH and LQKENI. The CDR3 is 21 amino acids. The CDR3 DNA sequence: TGTGCCAGCTCACCGGGGATGGCTCCTAAAGCCGGGACAGGGACTGGAAACACCATATATTTT. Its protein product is CASSPGMAPKAGTGTGNTIYF.

The CDR3 DNA reads TGTGCCAGCAGTTACGCCGGGACACGGGCTGAAGCTTTCTTT. Encoded protein: CASSYAGTRAEAFF. The genes are TRBV6-6 and TRBJ1-1, with D perhaps TRBD1 (6 bases). The CDR3 totals 14 residues. Trimming left V 2 bases short and J 6 bases short, with 13 bases between. Germline-derived CDR1 and CDR2 are MNHNY and SVGAGI (reference sequence).

CDR3 in amino acids: CASSQPNYGYTF. The CDR3 DNA reads TGTGCCAGCAGCCAACCGAACTATGGCTACACCTTC. The V call is TRBV3-1 (or the pseudogene TRBV3-2), the J call TRBJ1-2; D remains ambiguous. CDR3 length: 12 residues. The V and J ends lost 2 bases and 2 bases respectively, with 3 bases between them. Germline V gives CDR1 LGHDT, CDR2 YNNKEL (reference sequence).

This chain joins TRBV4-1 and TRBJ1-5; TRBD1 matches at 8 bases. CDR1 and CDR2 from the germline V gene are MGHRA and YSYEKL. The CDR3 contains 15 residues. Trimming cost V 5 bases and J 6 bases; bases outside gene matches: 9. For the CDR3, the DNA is TGCGCCAGCAGCATATCAGGGGGCGCGGGTCAGCCCCAGCATTTT. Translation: CASSISGGAGQPQHF.

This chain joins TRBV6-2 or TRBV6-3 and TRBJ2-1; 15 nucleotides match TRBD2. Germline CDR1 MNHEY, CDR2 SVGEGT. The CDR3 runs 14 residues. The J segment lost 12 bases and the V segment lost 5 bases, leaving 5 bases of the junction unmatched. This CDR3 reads CASSDRGLAGGQFF. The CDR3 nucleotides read TGTGCCAGCAGTGATAGGGGACTAGCGGGGGGGCAGTTCTTC.

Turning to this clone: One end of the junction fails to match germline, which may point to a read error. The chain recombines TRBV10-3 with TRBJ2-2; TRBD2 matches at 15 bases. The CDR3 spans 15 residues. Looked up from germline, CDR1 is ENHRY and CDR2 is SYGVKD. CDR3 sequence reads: CGTSGGKANTGELFF. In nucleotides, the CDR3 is TGCGGGACTAGCGGGGGGAAGGCGAACACCGGGGAGCTGTTTTTT.

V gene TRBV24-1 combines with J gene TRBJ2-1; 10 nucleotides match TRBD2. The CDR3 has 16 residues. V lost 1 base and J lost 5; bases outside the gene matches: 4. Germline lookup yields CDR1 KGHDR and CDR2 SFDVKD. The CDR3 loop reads CATSDFEAGGNNEQFF. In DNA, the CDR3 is TGTGCCACCAGTGATTTTGAAGCGGGGGGGAACAATGAGCAGTTCTTC.

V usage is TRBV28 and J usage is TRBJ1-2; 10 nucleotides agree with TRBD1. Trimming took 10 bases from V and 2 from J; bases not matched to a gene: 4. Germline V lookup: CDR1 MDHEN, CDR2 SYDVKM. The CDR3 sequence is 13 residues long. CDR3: CATPGQGNYGYTF. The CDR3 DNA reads TGTGCCACACCGGGACAGGGGAACTATGGCTACACCTTC.

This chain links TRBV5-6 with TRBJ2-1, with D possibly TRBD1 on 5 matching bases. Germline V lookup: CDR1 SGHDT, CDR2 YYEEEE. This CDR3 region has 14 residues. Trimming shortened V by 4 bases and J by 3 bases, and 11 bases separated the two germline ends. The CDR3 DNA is TGTGCCAGCAGCCAGGGTAATTTCTACAATGAGCAGTTCTTC. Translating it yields CASSQGNFYNEQFF.

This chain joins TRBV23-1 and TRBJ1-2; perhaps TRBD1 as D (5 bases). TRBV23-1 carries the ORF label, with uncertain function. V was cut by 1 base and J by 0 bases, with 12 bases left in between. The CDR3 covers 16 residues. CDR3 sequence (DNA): TGCGCCAGCAGTCAATTATTAGCAGGGCCTAACTATGGCTACACCTTC. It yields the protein CASSQLLAGPNYGYTF.

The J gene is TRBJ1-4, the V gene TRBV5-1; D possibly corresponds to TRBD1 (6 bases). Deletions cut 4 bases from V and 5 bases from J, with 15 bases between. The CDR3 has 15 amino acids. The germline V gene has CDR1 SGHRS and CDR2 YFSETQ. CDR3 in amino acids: CASSRTTGENEKLFF. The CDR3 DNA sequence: TGCGCCAGCAGCCGGACGACAGGCGAGAATGAAAAACTGTTTTTT. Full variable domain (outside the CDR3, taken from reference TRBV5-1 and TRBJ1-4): KAGVTQTPRYLIKTRGQQVTLSCSPISGHRSVSWYQQTPGQGLQFLFEYFSETQRNKGNFPGRFSGRQFSNSRSEMNVSTLELGDSALYLCASSRTTGENEKLFFGSGTQLSVL.

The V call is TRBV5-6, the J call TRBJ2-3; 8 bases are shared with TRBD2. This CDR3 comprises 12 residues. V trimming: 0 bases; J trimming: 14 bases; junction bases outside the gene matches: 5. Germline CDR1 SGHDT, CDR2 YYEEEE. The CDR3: CASSLALGTRYF. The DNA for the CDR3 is TGTGCCAGCAGCTTGGCTTTGGGGACTAGGTATTTT.

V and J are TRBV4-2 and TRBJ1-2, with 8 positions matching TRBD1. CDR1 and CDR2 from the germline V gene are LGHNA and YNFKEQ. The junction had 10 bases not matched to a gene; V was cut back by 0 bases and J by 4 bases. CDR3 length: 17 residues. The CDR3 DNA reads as TGTGCCAGCAGCCAAGAACTCCTAAGGACAGGGAGCTATGGCTACACCTTC. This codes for CASSQELLRTGSYGYTF.

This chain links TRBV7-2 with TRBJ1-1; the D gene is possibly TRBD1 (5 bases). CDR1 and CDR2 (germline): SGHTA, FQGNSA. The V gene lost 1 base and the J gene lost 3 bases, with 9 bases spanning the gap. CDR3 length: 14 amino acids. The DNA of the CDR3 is TGTGCCAGCAGCTTAGGCGGGGGGTACACTGAAGCTTTCTTT. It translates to CASSLGGGYTEAFF.

The CDR3 sequence is CASSPPKRGGPREQFF. CDR3 DNA: TGTGCCAGCAGTCCCCCCAAGCGGGGGGGACCCAGGGAGCAGTTCTTC. The chain employs TRBV27 and TRBJ2-1; 10 nucleotides agree with TRBD2. The junction had 14 bases not matched to a gene; V was cut back by 5 bases and J by 10 bases. The germline V gene encodes CDR1 MNHEY and CDR2 SMNVEV (reference sequence). The CDR3 covers 16 residues.

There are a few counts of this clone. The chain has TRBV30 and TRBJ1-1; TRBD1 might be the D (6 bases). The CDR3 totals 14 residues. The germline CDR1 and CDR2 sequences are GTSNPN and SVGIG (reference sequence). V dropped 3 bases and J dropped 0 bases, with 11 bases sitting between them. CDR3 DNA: TGTGCCTGGAGCCAGGGGTACATGAACACTGAAGCTTTCTTT. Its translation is CAWSQGYMNTEAFF. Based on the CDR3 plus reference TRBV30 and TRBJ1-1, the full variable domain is SQTIHQWPATLVQPVGSPLSLECTVEGTSNPNLYWYRQAAGRGLQLLFYSVGIGQISSEVPQNLSASRPQDRQFILSSKKLLLSDSGFYLCAWSQGYMNTEAFFGQGTRLTVV.

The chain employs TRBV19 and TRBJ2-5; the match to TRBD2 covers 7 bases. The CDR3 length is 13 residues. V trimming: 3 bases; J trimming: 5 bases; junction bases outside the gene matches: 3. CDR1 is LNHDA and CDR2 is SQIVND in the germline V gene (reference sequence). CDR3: CASSIRGVETQYF. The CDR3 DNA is TGTGCCAGTAGTATCCGGGGGGTCGAGACCCAGTACTTC.

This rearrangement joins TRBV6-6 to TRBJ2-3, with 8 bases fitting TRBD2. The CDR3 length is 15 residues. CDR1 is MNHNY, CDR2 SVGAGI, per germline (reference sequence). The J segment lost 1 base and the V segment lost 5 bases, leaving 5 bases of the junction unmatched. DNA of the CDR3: TGTGCCAGCAGTCCCGGGGGGGCCGGCACAGATACGCAGTATTTT. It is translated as CASSPGGAGTDTQYF.

This chain's CDR3 is CASSLWVSGGQETQYF. DNA for the CDR3: TGTGCCAGCAGCTTATGGGTTAGCGGGGGGCAAGAGACCCAGTACTTC. The chain combines TRBV7-2 with TRBJ2-5; 10 positions agree with TRBD2. The germline V gene has CDR1 SGHTA and CDR2 FQGNSA. There are 16 residues in the CDR3. Trimming removed 2 bases from V and 2 bases from J; junction bases left unmatched: 5. Complete variable domain (other parts from reference TRBV7-2 and TRBJ2-5): GAGVSQSPSNKVTEKGKDVELRCDPISGHTALYWYRQSLGQGLEFLIYFQGNSAPDKSGLPSDRFSAERTGGSVSTLTIQRTQQEDSAVYLCASSLWVSGGQETQYFGPGTRLLVL.

CDR3 protein: CASSEWAGGLSYEQFF. CDR3 coding DNA: TGCGCCAGCAGTGAGTGGGCGGGGGGATTGTCATATGAGCAGTTCTTC. The V gene is TRBV10-2, the J gene TRBJ2-1, with 8 bases lining up with TRBD2. From germline, CDR1 is WSHSY and CDR2 SAAADI. With V trimmed by 1 base and J by 8 bases, 10 bases remained unmatched. The CDR3 consists of 16 residues.

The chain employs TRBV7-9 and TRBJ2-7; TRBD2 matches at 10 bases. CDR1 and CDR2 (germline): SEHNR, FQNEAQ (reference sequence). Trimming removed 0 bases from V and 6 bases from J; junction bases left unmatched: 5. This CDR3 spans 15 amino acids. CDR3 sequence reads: CASSLASGGVSEQYF. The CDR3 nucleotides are TGTGCCAGCAGCTTAGCCAGCGGGGGGGTCTCCGAGCAGTACTTC.

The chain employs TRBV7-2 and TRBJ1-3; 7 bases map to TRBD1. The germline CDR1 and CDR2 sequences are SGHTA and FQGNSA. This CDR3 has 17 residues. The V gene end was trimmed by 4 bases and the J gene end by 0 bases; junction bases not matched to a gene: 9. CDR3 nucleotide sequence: TGTGCCAGCAGCTCCCGGGGGGGGACAGCCTCTGGAAACACCATATATTTT. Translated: CASSSRGGTASGNTIYF.

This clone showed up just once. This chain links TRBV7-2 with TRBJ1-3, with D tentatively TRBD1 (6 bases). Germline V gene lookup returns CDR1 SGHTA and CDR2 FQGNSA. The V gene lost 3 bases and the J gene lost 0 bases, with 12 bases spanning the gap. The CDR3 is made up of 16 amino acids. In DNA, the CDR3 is TGTGCCAGCAGCTTGAGACAGGTATTCTCTGGAAACACCATATATTTT. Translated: CASSLRQVFSGNTIYF.

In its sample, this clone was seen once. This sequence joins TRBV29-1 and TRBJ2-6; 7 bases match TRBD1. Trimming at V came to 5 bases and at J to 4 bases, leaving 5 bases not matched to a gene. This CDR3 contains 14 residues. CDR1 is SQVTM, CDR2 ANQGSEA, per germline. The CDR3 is CSVSTGTGANVLTF. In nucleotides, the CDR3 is TGCAGCGTTTCGACAGGGACCGGGGCCAACGTCCTGACTTTC.